The T cell receptor beta chain described here comes from a study of vaccination and CD4 T cells after COVID-19. At the level of the study: The post-vaccine samples came a median approximately 70 days after dose two (range 14 to 241). Control cultures were supplied with a CEFX pool, an HIV-1 Nef pool, or no peptide at all. Investigators stimulated cells with overlapping spike peptides drawn from SARS-CoV-2, HCoV-NL63, HCoV-OC43 and HCoV-229E.

To note about this clonotype: The target antigen is unknown.

Sequenced with the Oncomine TCR Beta short-read assay was DNA taken from cultured CD4+ T cells. The authors extracted genomic DNA from cultured CD4+ T cells. Using its own MiXCR run on the PCR reads, TCRdb lists one record per CDR3 protein. The table includes almost 25,000 distinct CDR3 sequences, around 62% detected once. CDR1 is MDHEN, CDR2 SYDVKM, per germline. CDR3 length: 17 residues. The V and J ends lost 1 base and 2 bases, in that order; junction bases with no gene match: 6. The treatment was: approximately 10-day PBMC culture with coronavirus spike peptide pools or control peptides (ViraFEST assay).

This TCR was recovered from a human donor who had recovered from COVID-19. Material for sequencing was CD4+ T cells from blood, cultured in vitro. V usage is TRBV28 and J usage is TRBJ2-7, with 12 nucleotides matching TRBD2. CDR3 DNA sequence: TGTGCCAGCAGTTTATCCCTAGCGGGAGGGAGGGCCTACGAGCAGTACTTC. Translating it yields CASSLSLAGGRAYEQYF.